Presented here are 5 T cell receptor beta chains from one specimen sequenced in a study of cytomegalovirus exposure and HLA in healthy donors. The PCR had 60 Vbeta and 13 Jbeta primers. Sequencing was performed with immunoSEQ multiplex PCR; in TCRdb, only in-frame clones are kept and a portion is missing. The table records some 190,000 clones, under 85% of them present only once. The sequencing sample was made of PBMCs. The receptors derive from a young woman in good health and CMV-seronegative.

This chain connects TRBV18 to TRBJ1-4; 8 bases are a match to TRBD1. J gave up 8 bases and V 6 bases, and 8 bases lay outside the gene matches. This CDR3 has 14 amino acids. Per the germline V gene, CDR1 is KGHSH and CDR2 is LQKENI. CDR3 bases: TGTGCCAGCTCCCTGGACAGGGTCGGCGAAAAACTGTTTTTT. Its protein product is CASSLDRVGEKLFF. The whole variable domain, remainder taken from reference TRBV18 and TRBJ1-4, is NAGVMQNPRHLVRRRGQEARLRCSPMKGHSHVYWYRQLPEEGLKFMVYLQKENIIDESGMPKERFSAEFPKEGPSILRIQQVVRGDSAAYFCASSLDRVGEKLFFGSGTQLSVL.

This chain links TRBV2 with TRBJ1-1, with TRBD1 matching 10 bases. The CDR3 has 13 residues. From germline, CDR1 is SNHLY and CDR2 FYNNEI. The V segment lost 7 bases and the J segment 8 bases; nucleotides outside the gene matches: 7. The CDR3 loop is CASTPDRGDEAFF. In DNA form, the CDR3 reads TGTGCCAGCACCCCGGACAGGGGGGACGAAGCTTTCTTT.

The chain has TRBV6-5 and TRBJ1-1; D gene uncertain. Trimming removed 4 bases at V and 1 base at J, with 10 bases between. Germline assignment: CDR1 MNHEY and CDR2 SVGAGI. This CDR3 region has 14 residues. The CDR3 spells CASSSRGENTEAFF. The CDR3 DNA reads as TGTGCCAGCAGTTCCCGCGGGGAGAACACTGAAGCTTTCTTT.

V usage is TRBV19 and J usage is TRBJ2-3, with TRBD2 matching over 9 bases. V gave up 6 bases and J gave up 6 bases; unmatched junction bases: 7. The CDR3 runs to 14 residues. CDR1 and CDR2 (germline): LNHDA, SQIVND (reference sequence). The CDR3 region has the DNA TGTGCCAGTAGGTCTAGCGGGGAGGGGGATACGCAGTATTTT. This encodes CASRSSGEGDTQYF.

The rearrangement links TRBV4-1 to TRBJ2-1; 9 bases fit TRBD1. Trimming cost V 4 bases and J 5 bases; bases outside gene matches: 9. Germline CDR1 and CDR2: MGHRA and YSYEKL. CDR3 length: 16 residues. The CDR3 DNA reads as TGCGCCAGCAGCCCCGAGTGGGACAGGGACAACAATGAGCAGTTCTTC. This codes for CASSPEWDRDNNEQFF.